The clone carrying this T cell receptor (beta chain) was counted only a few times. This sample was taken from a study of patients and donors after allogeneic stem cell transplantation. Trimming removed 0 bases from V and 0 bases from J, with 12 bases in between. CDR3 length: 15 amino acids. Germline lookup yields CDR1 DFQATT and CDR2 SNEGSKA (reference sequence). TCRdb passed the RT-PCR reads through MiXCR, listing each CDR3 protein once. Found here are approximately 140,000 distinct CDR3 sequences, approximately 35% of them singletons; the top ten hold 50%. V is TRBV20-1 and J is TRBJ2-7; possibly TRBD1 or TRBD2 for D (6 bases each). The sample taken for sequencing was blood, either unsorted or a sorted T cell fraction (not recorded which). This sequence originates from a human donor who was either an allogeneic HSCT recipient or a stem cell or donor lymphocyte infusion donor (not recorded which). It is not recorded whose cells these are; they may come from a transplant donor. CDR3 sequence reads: CSARDSSGASYEQYV. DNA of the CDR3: TGCAGTGCTAGAGATAGCTCGGGGGCCTCCTACGAGCAGTACGTC.